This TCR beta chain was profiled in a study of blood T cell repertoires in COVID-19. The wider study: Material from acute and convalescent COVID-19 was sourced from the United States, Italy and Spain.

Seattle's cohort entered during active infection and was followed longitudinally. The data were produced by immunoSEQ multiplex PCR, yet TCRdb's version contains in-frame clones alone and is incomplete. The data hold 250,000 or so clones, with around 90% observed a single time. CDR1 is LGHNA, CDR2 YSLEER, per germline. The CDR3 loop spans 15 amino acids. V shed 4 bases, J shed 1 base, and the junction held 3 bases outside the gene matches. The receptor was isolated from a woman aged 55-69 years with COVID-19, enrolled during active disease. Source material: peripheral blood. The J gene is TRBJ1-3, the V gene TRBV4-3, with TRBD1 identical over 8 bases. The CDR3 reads CASSRGQASGNTIYF. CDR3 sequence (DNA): TGCGCCAGCAGCCGGGGACAGGCTTCTGGAAACACCATATATTTT.